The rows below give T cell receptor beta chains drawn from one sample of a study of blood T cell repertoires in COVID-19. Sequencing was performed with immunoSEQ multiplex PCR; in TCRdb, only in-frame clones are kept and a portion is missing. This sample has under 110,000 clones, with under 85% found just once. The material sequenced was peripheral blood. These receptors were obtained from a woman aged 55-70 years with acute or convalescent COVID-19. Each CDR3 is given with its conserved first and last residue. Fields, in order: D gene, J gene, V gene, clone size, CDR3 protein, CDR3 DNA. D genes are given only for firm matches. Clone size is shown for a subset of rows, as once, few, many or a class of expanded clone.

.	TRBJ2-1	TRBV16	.	CASSQRGRGTYNEQFF	TGTGCCAGCAGCCAACGCGGCAGGGGGACTTACAATGAGCAGTTCTTC
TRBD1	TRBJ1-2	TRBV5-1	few	CASSLTQTGSRNDYGYTF	TGCGCCAGCAGCTTGACTCAGACAGGGTCGAGGAACGACTATGGCTACACCTTC
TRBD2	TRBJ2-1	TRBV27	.	CASRSGMEVEQFF	TGTGCCAGCAGAAGCGGGATGGAGGTTGAGCAGTTCTTC
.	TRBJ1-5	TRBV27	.	CASSFSRDSNQPQHF	TGTGCCAGCAGTTTTTCCAGGGATAGCAATCAGCCCCAGCATTTT
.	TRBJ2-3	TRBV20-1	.	CSASFEGADTQYF	TGCAGTGCTAGTTTCGAGGGAGCAGATACGCAGTATTTT
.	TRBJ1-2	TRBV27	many	CASSTFEGANYGYTF	TGTGCCAGCAGCACCTTTGAGGGGGCTAACTATGGCTACACCTTC
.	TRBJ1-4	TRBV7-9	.	CASSLLGLANEKLFF	TGTGCCAGCAGCTTACTGGGACTGGCTAATGAAAAACTGTTTTTT
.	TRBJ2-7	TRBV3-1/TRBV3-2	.	CASSHLTGASGEQYF	TGTGCCAGCAGCCACCTGACAGGCGCGTCCGGCGAGCAGTACTTC
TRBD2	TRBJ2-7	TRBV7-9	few	CASSFPTSGSDEQYF	TGTGCCAGCAGCTTCCCCACTAGCGGGAGTGACGAGCAGTACTTC
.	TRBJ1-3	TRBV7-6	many	CASSLSRSSGNTIYF	TGTGCCAGCAGCTTAAGCCGGAGCTCTGGAAACACCATATATTTT
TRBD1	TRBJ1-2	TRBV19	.	CASSHRTGTSYYGYTF	TGTGCCAGTAGTCACAGGACAGGCACCTCGTACTATGGCTACACCTTC
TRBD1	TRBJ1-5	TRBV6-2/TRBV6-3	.	CASSPIPDRGGNQPQHF	TGTGCCAGCAGTCCAATCCCCGACAGGGGAGGCAATCAGCCCCAGCATTTT
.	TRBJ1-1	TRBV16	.	CASSWLLGRENTEAFF	TGTGCCAGCAGCTGGCTTTTGGGCAGAGAGAACACTGAAGCTTTCTTT
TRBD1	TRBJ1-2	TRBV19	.	CASLKTGGNYGYTF	TGTGCCAGTCTCAAGACAGGGGGTAACTATGGCTACACCTTC
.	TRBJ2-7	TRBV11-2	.	CASKGRDYEQYF	TGTGCCAGCAAAGGTCGGGATTACGAGCAGTACTTC
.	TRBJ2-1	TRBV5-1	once	CASFIDSVYNEQFF	TGCGCCAGCTTCATCGACTCGGTCTACAATGAGCAGTTCTTC
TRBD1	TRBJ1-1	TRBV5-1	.	CASSLAEGQGLEAFF	TGCGCCAGCAGCTTGGCCGAGGGACAGGGGCTTGAAGCTTTCTTT
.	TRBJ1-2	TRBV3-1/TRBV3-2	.	CASSQGGTRGYTF	TGTGCCAGCAGCCAAGGAGGAACTCGGGGCTACACCTTC
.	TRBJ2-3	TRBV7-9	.	CASSSPAGTDTQYF	TGTGCCAGCAGCTCCCCTGCGGGCACAGATACGCAGTATTTT
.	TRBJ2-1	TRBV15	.	CATSSLDYNEQFF	TGTGCCACCAGCAGTTTAGACTACAATGAGCAGTTCTTC
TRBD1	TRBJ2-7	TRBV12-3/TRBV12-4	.	CASRPGQGVEQYF	TGTGCCAGCAGACCCGGACAGGGTGTGGAGCAGTACTTC
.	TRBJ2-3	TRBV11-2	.	CASSWNRNTDTQYF	TGTGCCAGCAGCTGGAACAGGAACACAGATACGCAGTATTTT
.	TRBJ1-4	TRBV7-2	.	CASSLGGEEKLFF	TGTGCCAGCAGCTTAGGGGGGGAGGAAAAACTGTTTTTT
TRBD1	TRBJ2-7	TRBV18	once	CASSPLRQGVEQYF	TGTGCCAGCTCACCTCTTAGACAGGGAGTGGAGCAGTACTTC
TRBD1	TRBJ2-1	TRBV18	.	CASSQTTGGNEQFF	TGTGCCAGCTCACAAACTACAGGGGGCAATGAGCAGTTCTTC
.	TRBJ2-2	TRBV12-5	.	CASASGLYTGELFF	TGTGCTAGTGCCTCGGGACTTTACACCGGGGAGCTGTTTTTT
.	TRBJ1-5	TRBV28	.	CASSEYFNQPQHF	TGTGCCAGCAGCGAATACTTCAATCAGCCCCAGCATTTT
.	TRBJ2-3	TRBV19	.	CASSIGWGQLDTQYF	TGTGCCAGTAGTATAGGTTGGGGGCAGCTGGATACGCAGTATTTT
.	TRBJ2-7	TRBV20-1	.	CSARRGYEQYF	TGCAGTGCTAGACGAGGGTACGAGCAGTACTTC
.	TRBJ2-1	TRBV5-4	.	CASSLGGSIYYNEQFF	TGTGCCAGCAGCTTGGGTGGGAGCATCTACTACAATGAGCAGTTCTTC
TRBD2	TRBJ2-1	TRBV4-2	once	CASSRQLAGVSGNEQFF	TGTGCCAGCAGCCGCCAACTAGCGGGGGTTTCGGGGAATGAGCAGTTCTTC
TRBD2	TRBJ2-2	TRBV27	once	CASSFPGLAGGPGELFF	TGTGCCAGCAGTTTCCCCGGACTAGCGGGAGGGCCCGGGGAGCTGTTTTTT
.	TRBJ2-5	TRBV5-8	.	CASSHLRGNQETQYF	TGTGCCAGCAGCCACCTCAGGGGCAACCAAGAGACCCAGTACTTC
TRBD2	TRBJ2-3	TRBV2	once	CASRETSSTQYF	TGTGCCAGCAGAGAGACTAGCTCTACGCAGTATTTT
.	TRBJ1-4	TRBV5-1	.	CASSLAPATNEKLFF	TGCGCCAGCAGCTTGGCCCCAGCAACTAATGAAAAACTGTTTTTT
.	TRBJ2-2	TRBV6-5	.	CASTRGPGELFF	TGTGCCAGCACCCGAGGGCCCGGGGAGCTGTTTTTT
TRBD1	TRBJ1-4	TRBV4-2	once	CASSQDRTGGIKLFF	TGTGCCAGCAGCCAAGATCGGACAGGGGGAATAAAACTGTTTTTT
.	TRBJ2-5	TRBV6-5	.	CASSRGWTQYF	TGTGCCAGCAGCCGCGGGTGGACCCAGTACTTC
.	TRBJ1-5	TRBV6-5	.	CASSRVGREPQHF	TGTGCCAGCAGCCGGGTAGGTCGGGAACCCCAGCATTTT
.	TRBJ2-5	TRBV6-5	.	CATTEEETQYF	TGTGCCACCACGGAGGAAGAGACCCAGTACTTC
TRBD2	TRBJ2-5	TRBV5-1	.	CASSHTSGGLETQYF	TGCGCCAGCAGCCACACTAGCGGGGGCCTTGAGACCCAGTACTTC
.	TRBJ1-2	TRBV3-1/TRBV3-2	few	CASRGLGTGLNYGYTF	TGTGCCAGCAGGGGCCTTGGAACAGGGTTGAACTATGGCTACACCTTC
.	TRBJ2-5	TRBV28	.	CASSLRTAQETQYF	TGTGCCAGCAGTTTGAGGACAGCCCAAGAGACCCAGTACTTC
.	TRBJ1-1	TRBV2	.	CASSIGRLNTEAFF	TGTGCCAGCAGTATCGGCAGGCTGAACACTGAAGCTTTCTTT
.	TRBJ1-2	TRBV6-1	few	CASSEAGTPANYGYTF	TGTGCCAGCAGTGAAGCCGGGACTCCTGCTAACTATGGCTACACCTTC
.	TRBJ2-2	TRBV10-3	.	CATTSDRLNTGELFF	TGTGCCACTACCTCGGACAGATTAAACACCGGGGAGCTGTTTTTT
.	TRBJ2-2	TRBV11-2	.	CASSLVELSGELFF	TGTGCCAGCAGCTTAGTGGAGCTCTCCGGGGAGCTGTTTTTT
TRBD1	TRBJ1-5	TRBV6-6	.	CASSLRGLDRGDNQPQHF	TGTGCCAGCAGTCTTAGGGGACTTGACAGGGGTGACAATCAGCCCCAGCATTTT
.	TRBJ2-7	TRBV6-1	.	CASSESGLAHEQYF	TGTGCCAGCAGTGAGTCCGGTCTAGCCCACGAGCAGTACTTC